This TCR beta chain was captured by sequencing in a study of regulatory T cells in long-lasting Graves disease. This clonotype has only one observation. Its antigen is as yet unknown. Documented time point: newly diagnosed GD, antithyroid drugs for less than 3 months. PBMCs provided the RNA from which the TCR library was made. The V end lost 5 bases, the J end lost 9 bases, and 14 bases lay between the germline ends. The CDR3 has 12 residues. Germline V CDR1 and CDR2: SQVTM, ANQGSEA. Through Arm-PCR of CDR3 regions and iRepertoire HTBI primers, TCR beta libraries were built. MiXCR, run by TCRdb on the multiplex PCR reads, gives a single entry per CDR3 protein. The repertoire holds under 800,000 distinct CDR3 sequences, with less than 20% as singletons. Whole-study findings and limits: Exclusively peripheral blood, rather than thyroid tissue, was studied. A greater number of public clonotypes (about 2,900) was shared by persistent patients than by new patients (around 1,000).

This sample also belongs to another study, concerning T cells in Graves' hyperthyroidism and ophthalmopathy. That study adds: TCR CDR3 regions were first amplified by RT-PCR with HTBI primers.

The source material was peripheral blood mononuclear cells (PBMCs), sampled at new diagnosis, from a patient treated with antithyroid drugs. The clonotype was recovered from a woman aged 30 to 39 with Graves disease. V usage is TRBV29-1 and J usage is TRBJ2-1; D gene uncertain. In DNA form, the CDR3 reads TGCAGCGTTTCCCAGGCAGCTCGTGAGCAGTTCTTC. Encoded protein: CSVSQAAREQFF.